This T cell receptor (beta chain) stems from a study of blood T cell repertoires in COVID-19. Across the study: Nucleic acid was either cDNA or gDNA, and it came from T cells, B-cell-depleted T cells, or PBMCs.

Generated by immunoSEQ multiplex PCR, the TCRdb table keeps only in-frame clones and is missing some. The data hold some 300,000 clones, with 90% observed a single time. V lost 0 bases, J lost 3 bases, and 13 bases lay in between. Germline values: CDR1 SGHRS, CDR2 YFSETQ. The CDR3 covers 16 residues. Participants were aged roughly 18 to 89 years from around 25 US areas. Clinical history reported by participants formed the basis on which cohorts were assigned. This sequence originates from a young woman with acute COVID-19. The chain joins TRBV5-1 to TRBJ2-1; tentative D call: TRBD1 (5 bases). Specimen: PBMCs or T cells enriched from blood (not recorded which). CDR3 sequence reads: CASSLGSGNLYNEQFF. CDR3 nucleotide sequence: TGCGCCAGCAGCTTGGGCTCAGGGAATCTCTACAATGAGCAGTTCTTC.